This record covers a single TCR beta chain. Single viable CD3+CD4+CD8-CD45RO+ cells were sorted as the memory CD4+ T cells. CMV serostatus came from serum IgG against pp150, pp28, p38, p52. Assay: immunoSEQ multiplex PCR; the TCRdb copy retains only in-frame clones and omits some. This table has about 67,000 clones, about 78% appearing once. The data belong to a study of memory CD4+ T cells and cytomegalovirus serostatus. The V end lost 5 bases, the J end lost 5 bases, and 9 bases lay between the germline ends. This CDR3 has 11 residues. Germline-derived CDR1 and CDR2 are DFQATT and SNEGSKA (reference sequence).

The chain has TRBV20-1 and TRBJ2-5, with no clear D. Sequencing was performed on memory CD4+ T cells from blood. This clonotype was sampled from an adult in good health and CMV-seropositive. The CDR3: CSAQGLETQYF. CDR3 nucleotide sequence: TGCAGTGCTCAAGGGTTGGAGACCCAGTACTTC.